This T cell receptor beta chain was sequenced for a study of cytomegalovirus exposure and HLA in healthy donors. Whole-study results and caveats: Among TCR beta chains, those listed as cytomegalovirus-associated numbered around 180.

Concerning this clone: Its antigen is not identified.

PCR involved 60 Vbeta and 13 Jbeta primers. Repertoires were generated with immunoSEQ multiplex PCR, while TCRdb's copy carries only in-frame clones and drops some. The data contain 80,000 to 100,000 clones, 60% to 75% of them singletons. Material: PBMCs. The TCR originated in a female donor in good health and CMV-seronegative.

CDR3 nucleotide sequence: TGTGCCTGGAGTAGGGGTGTTACAGGATCCTACGAGCAGTACTTC. It translates to CAWSRGVTGSYEQYF. This chain uses TRBV30 with TRBJ2-7, with D perhaps TRBD1 (5 bases). This CDR3 contains 15 residues. V gave up 2 bases and J gave up 1 base, with 15 bases separating them. The V gene's germline CDR1 is GTSNPN and CDR2 SVGIG (reference sequence).